A single sample is the source of the 18 T cell receptor beta chains below, sequenced in a study of long-term antiretroviral therapy in people with HIV. The assay used was immunoSEQ (version v3.0), run at survey level. Method: immunoSEQ multiplex PCR; TCRdb's copy keeps in-frame clones and lacks some. The table has tens of thousands of clones, roughly 95% seen once. The specimen comprised unsorted PBMCs, sampled 6 to 6.5 years after starting antiretroviral therapy. The receptors originated from a man aged 25-45 years with HIV.

The gene calls are TRBV7-3 and TRBJ2-1; TRBD2 matches 11 bases. Germline V gene sequence: CDR1 SGHTA, CDR2 FQGTGA. V lost 3 bases to trimming and J lost 10 bases; unmatched junction nucleotides: 8. The CDR3 covers 15 residues. CDR3 DNA: TGTGCCAGCAGCTTGGGACTAGCGGCGAACGGAGAGCAGTTCTTC. Its translation: CASSLGLAANGEQFF.

The chain recombines TRBV13 with TRBJ1-1; no firm D call. CDR3 length: 13 residues. The germline V gene encodes CDR1 PRHDT and CDR2 FYEKMQ (reference sequence). The germline V and J ends were trimmed by 8 bases and 6 bases, with 16 bases remaining between them. The CDR3 loop is CASGVGERAEAFF. CDR3 nucleotides: TGTGCCAGCGGTGTCGGGGAGAGAGCTGAAGCTTTCTTT.

The rearrangement links TRBV7-2 to TRBJ1-6; TRBD1 matches at 8 bases. The CDR3 runs 17 residues. Germline trimming cut 4 bases from V and 2 bases from J; bases unmatched to any gene: 7. Germline loops: CDR1 SGHTA, CDR2 FQGNSA. CDR3 amino acids: CASSSTDRVTYNSPLHF. DNA for the CDR3: TGTGCCAGCAGCTCCACGGACAGGGTCACCTATAATTCACCCCTCCACTTT.

The chain employs TRBV2 and TRBJ2-7; D gene uncertain. Trimming removed 7 bases from V and 2 bases from J, with 12 bases in between. Per germline, CDR1 SNHLY and CDR2 FYNNEI. The CDR3 covers 13 residues. The CDR3: CASNPTSPYEQYF. The DNA of the CDR3 is TGTGCCAGCAACCCCACCTCCCCCTACGAGCAGTACTTC.

The rearrangement links TRBV7-3 to TRBJ2-1, with TRBD2 identical over 8 bases. From germline, CDR1 is SGHTA and CDR2 FQGTGA. After removal of 4 bases from V and 4 bases from J, the junction contained 27 bases not matched to a gene. The CDR3 is made up of 22 amino acids. CDR3 bases: TGTGCCAGCAGCTCCAGGGTCCAAGCATGGGGTGGCGGGAGGAATGCGTACAATGAGCAGTTCTTC. It is translated as CASSSRVQAWGGGRNAYNEQFF.

The chain is built from TRBV27 and TRBJ2-3, with 9 nucleotides matching TRBD2. Per the germline V gene, CDR1 is MNHEY and CDR2 is SMNVEV (reference sequence). The junction had 8 bases not matched to a gene; V was cut back by 7 bases and J by 3 bases. The CDR3 contains 15 residues. The DNA for the CDR3 is TGTGCCAGCAACGGCGGGGGGGCCGGGACAGATACGCAGTATTTT. As protein: CASNGGGAGTDTQYF.

This chain joins TRBV19 and TRBJ2-1; 7 nucleotides line up with TRBD2. V was pared by 7 bases and J by 8 bases, with 8 bases of the junction left unmatched. The CDR3 has 13 residues. The germline CDR1 and CDR2 sequences are LNHDA and SQIVND (reference sequence). CDR3 bases: TGTGCCAGTATGGCGGTGGGAGGGCATGAGCAGTTCTTC. Its protein is CASMAVGGHEQFF.

The J gene is TRBJ2-7, the V gene TRBV7-9, with 8 bases matching TRBD1. The CDR3 loop spans 12 amino acids. The germline CDR1 and CDR2 sequences are SEHNR and FQNEAQ (reference sequence). V lost 8 bases to trimming and J lost 4 bases; unmatched junction nucleotides: 4. CDR3 nucleotides: TGTGCCAGCGCAACAGGGGGGTACGAGCAGTACTTC. Protein product: CASATGGYEQYF.

The rearrangement joins TRBV7-2 to TRBJ1-2; 7 bases align to TRBD1. V shed 6 bases and J 4 bases; nucleotides not matched to a gene: 14. Germline CDR1 reads SGHTA; CDR2 reads FQGNSA. This CDR3 has 16 amino acids. CDR3 in DNA: TGTGCCAGCAGATCTAACCCCACACAGGGGTTCTATGGCTACACCTTC. This codes for CASRSNPTQGFYGYTF.

The J gene is TRBJ1-1, the V gene TRBV5-4; D uncertain. CDR3 size: 13 residues. Germline V gene data show CDR1 as SGHNT and CDR2 as YYREEE (reference sequence). With 5 bases removed from V and 5 bases from J, the gap between germline ends came to 13 bases. CDR3 amino acids: CASSSTMETEAFF. The CDR3 DNA follows: TGTGCCAGCAGTTCAACTATGGAGACTGAAGCTTTCTTT.

The chain employs TRBV15 and TRBJ1-2; 9 bases map to TRBD1. Germline assignment: CDR1 LNHNV and CDR2 YYDKDF (reference sequence). The CDR3 sequence is 15 residues long. V lost 2 bases and J lost 3; bases outside the gene matches: 4. The CDR3 DNA reads as TGTGCCACCAGCAGAAATACAGGGGGCGACTATGGCTACACCTTC. The encoded protein is CATSRNTGGDYGYTF.

The genes are TRBV2 and TRBJ1-6, with D unresolved. This CDR3 has 18 residues. CDR1 SNHLY and CDR2 FYNNEI come from the germline V gene. V shed 5 bases and J shed 2 bases, with 19 bases lying between them. The DNA for the CDR3 is TGTGCCAGCAGTCCCTCTAATTTGGATGGGCCCTATAATTCACCCCTCCACTTT. Its protein product is CASSPSNLDGPYNSPLHF.

This sequence joins TRBV27 and TRBJ1-1; D call uncertain. Germline-derived CDR1 and CDR2 are MNHEY and SMNVEV (reference sequence). This CDR3 spans 13 amino acids. The germline V and J ends were trimmed by 0 bases and 2 bases, with 4 bases remaining between them. DNA for the CDR3: TGTGCCAGCAGTTTATCGGTAAACACTGAAGCTTTCTTT. As protein: CASSLSVNTEAFF.

The J gene is TRBJ2-3, the V gene TRBV6-1; D is tentatively TRBD1 or TRBD2 (7 bases each). The V end was cut by 4 bases, the J end by 3 bases, with 14 bases between. The germline CDR1 and CDR2 sequences are MNHNS and SASEGT. This CDR3 contains 15 residues. CDR3 residues: CASSVSQGGTDTQYF. The CDR3, as DNA: TGTGCCAGCAGTGTGTCGCAGGGGGGGACAGATACGCAGTATTTT.

The J gene is TRBJ2-1, the V gene TRBV11-2, with TRBD2 matching 13 bases. V lost 4 bases and J lost 6; bases outside the gene matches: 9. In germline, CDR1 is SGHAT, CDR2 FQNNGV. This CDR3 contains 17 residues. CDR3 nucleotide sequence: TGTGCCAGCAGCTCGCACGAGGGACTAGCGGGGTTCAATGAGCAGTTCTTC. Its protein product is CASSSHEGLAGFNEQFF.

The table lists this clone with a count of one. This chain uses TRBV5-1 with TRBJ1-1; possible D gene TRBD1, 6 bases. The V and J ends lost 4 bases and 7 bases respectively, with 17 bases between them. The CDR3 extends over 14 amino acids. Germline values: CDR1 SGHRS, CDR2 YFSETQ. Here the CDR3 reads CASSPGRTAYEAFF. The CDR3 DNA reads as TGCGCCAGCAGCCCCGGTCGGACAGCATATGAAGCTTTCTTT.

The J gene is TRBJ2-6, the V gene TRBV2, with unresolved D. Germline CDR1 and CDR2: SNHLY and FYNNEI. The CDR3 contains 15 residues. V lost 3 bases and J lost 0, with 6 bases in between. The CDR3, as DNA: TGTGCCAGCAGTGACCGTAGCTCTGGGGCCAACGTCCTGACTTTC. This codes for CASSDRSSGANVLTF.

The rearrangement joins TRBV19 to TRBJ2-1; D is unclear. The CDR3 extends over 14 amino acids. CDR1 is LNHDA, CDR2 SQIVND, per germline (reference sequence). The V end was cut by 7 bases, the J end by 6 bases, with 16 bases between. The CDR3 coding sequence is TGTGCCAGTAAAATAGGGTCTAGTCTCAATGAGCAGTTCTTC. This sequence encodes CASKIGSSLNEQFF.